Following are 8 T cell receptor beta chains from one sample sequenced in a study of control samples from healthy donors and cancer patients. The repertoire was sequenced with immunoSEQ multiplex PCR; TCRdb's copy has only in-frame clones and lacks some. The profile covers tens of thousands of clones, with roughly 96% appearing a single time and approximately 2.4% taken by the ten largest. The sequenced material came from blood. The receptor set was obtained from a man aged 25 to 40 in good health.

The J gene is TRBJ2-1, the V gene TRBV15; maybe TRBD2 (6 bases). Trimming took off 0 bases at V and 5 bases at J, with 11 bases between the two ends. Germline lookup yields CDR1 LNHNV and CDR2 YYDKDF (reference sequence). The CDR3 contains 15 residues. In nucleotides, the CDR3 is TGTGCCACCAGCAGAGATCGGGGGATCCACAATGAGCAGTTCTTC. This encodes CATSRDRGIHNEQFF.

This clone is a singleton in its sample. The chain recombines TRBV6-5 with TRBJ1-1; maybe TRBD1 (5 bases). This CDR3 is built from 15 residues. With 0 bases removed from V and 4 bases from J, the gap between germline ends came to 12 bases. Germline CDR1 and CDR2: MNHEY and SVGAGI. CDR3 sequence: CASSYSSQGGTEAFF. The CDR3, as DNA: TGTGCCAGCAGTTACTCGTCCCAGGGCGGCACTGAAGCTTTCTTT.

This CDR3 is CASSFGQGATEAFF. The CDR3 DNA reads as TGTGCCAGCAGCTTCGGACAGGGGGCCACTGAAGCTTTCTTT. The chain recombines TRBV11-2 with TRBJ1-1; 11 positions match TRBD1. The CDR3 is 14 residues long. Per germline, CDR1 SGHAT and CDR2 FQNNGV. V was pared by 3 bases and J by 4 bases, with 1 base of the junction left unmatched.

This rearrangement joins TRBV4-3 to TRBJ1-1; 8 nucleotides line up with TRBD1. V lost 1 base, J lost 1 base, and 5 bases stayed unmatched. CDR1 and CDR2 from the germline V gene are LGHNA and YSLEER. This CDR3 is built from 16 residues. CDR3: CASSQVWTGWNTEAFF. In nucleotides, the CDR3 is TGCGCCAGCAGCCAAGTATGGACAGGGTGGAACACTGAAGCTTTCTTT.

V and J are TRBV15 and TRBJ2-4; D not resolved. CDR3 size: 15 residues. The V and J ends lost 2 bases and 9 bases respectively, with 17 bases between them. Germline assignment: CDR1 LNHNV and CDR2 YYDKDF (reference sequence). CDR3 in DNA: TGTGCCACCAGCAGAACTTCTGCCTCTAAGGGCATTCAGTACTTC. Amino acid sequence: CATSRTSASKGIQYF. Supplemented by reference TRBV15 and TRBJ2-4, the full variable domain reads DAMVIQNPRYQVTQFGKPVTLSCSQTLNHNVMYWYQQKSSQAPKLLFHYYDKDFNNEADTPDNFQSRRPNTSFCFLDIRSPGLGDTAMYLCATSRTSASKGIQYFGAGTRLSVL.

The CDR3 sequence: CAWSVGREQFF. For the CDR3, the DNA is TGTGCCTGGAGTGTAGGGCGGGAGCAGTTCTTC. J is TRBJ2-1 and V is TRBV30; the D is unclear. Trimming left V 0 bases short and J 10 bases short, with 7 bases between. The CDR3 sequence is 11 residues long. Germline values: CDR1 GTSNPN, CDR2 SVGIG (reference sequence).

This chain connects TRBV27 to TRBJ2-3; 9 nucleotides agree with TRBD1. This CDR3 region has 16 residues. Germline CDR1 and CDR2: MNHEY and SMNVEV (reference sequence). The junction had 11 bases not matched to a gene; V was cut back by 4 bases and J by 6 bases. The CDR3 here is CASSSSGTGLKDTQYF. Here the CDR3 DNA reads TGTGCCAGCAGTTCCTCCGGGACAGGGTTAAAGGATACGCAGTATTTT.

V gene TRBV19 combines with J gene TRBJ2-7; 14 bases match TRBD2. The germline V gene encodes CDR1 LNHDA and CDR2 SQIVND (reference sequence). With 5 bases clipped from V and 0 bases from J, the junction kept 12 bases outside the gene matches. The CDR3 loop spans 19 amino acids. The chain's CDR3 is CASSETMGLAGVFSYEQYF. CDR3 DNA: TGTGCCAGTAGTGAAACTATGGGACTAGCGGGAGTTTTCTCCTACGAGCAGTACTTC.